Below, 30 T cell receptor beta chains from the same sample are listed, as sequenced in a study of blood T cell repertoires in COVID-19. The method was immunoSEQ multiplex PCR; TCRdb's version includes in-frame clones alone and lacks a portion of them. The data contain tens of thousands of clones, 86% of them singletons. The source material was peripheral blood. The receptors were gathered from a man aged 25-40 years with acute or convalescent COVID-19.

The DNA of the CDR3 is TGCGCCAGCAGGGCGACAGGGGCCCGGAGGGAGAGAAACACCATATATTTT. Encoded protein: CASRATGARRERNTIYF. The J gene is TRBJ1-3, the V gene TRBV10-1, with 8 bases aligning to TRBD1. Germline lookup yields CDR1 WNHNN and CDR2 SYGVQD (reference sequence). This CDR3 contains 17 residues. The ends lost 6 bases at V and 5 bases at J; junction bases unmatched: 15.

The V and J genes are TRBV28 and TRBJ1-2; perhaps TRBD1 as D (5 bases). The CDR3 contains 16 residues. Germline V lookup: CDR1 MDHEN, CDR2 SYDVKM. Deletions cut 7 bases from V and 1 base from J, with 19 bases between. CDR3 nucleotides: TGTGCCAGCATCCCCTTAGGGGCGCAGGGTAACTATGGCTACACCTTC. Its translation is CASIPLGAQGNYGYTF.

The table lists this clone with a few counts. V gene TRBV27 combines with J gene TRBJ1-4; TRBD1 matches at 10 bases. J gave up 7 bases and V 6 bases, and 11 bases lay outside the gene matches. Germline CDR1 MNHEY, CDR2 SMNVEV (reference sequence). The CDR3 runs to 16 residues. The CDR3 sequence: CASSQPTGGSLEKLFF. CDR3 in DNA: TGTGCCAGCAGCCAACCGACAGGGGGCTCACTTGAAAAACTGTTTTTT.

This clone is a singleton in its sample. The rearrangement links TRBV20-1 to TRBJ2-7; D might be TRBD2 (6 bases). Germline CDR1 reads DFQATT; CDR2 reads SNEGSKA (reference sequence). Trimming stripped 3 bases from V and 4 bases from J, with 13 bases between. The CDR3 extends over 13 amino acids. The CDR3 nucleotides are TGCAGTGCTAGTCGGGGGTCCGGATACGAGCAGTACTTC. Protein product: CSASRGSGYEQYF.

The CDR3: CASSEKARPDNEQFF. The CDR3 DNA is TGTGCCAGCAGTGAAAAGGCTAGGCCAGACAATGAGCAGTTCTTC. The rearrangement links TRBV6-1 to TRBJ2-1; D unresolved. There are 15 residues in the CDR3. Germline V CDR1 and CDR2: MNHNS, SASEGT. Trimming removed 2 bases at V and 5 bases at J, with 13 bases between.

V is TRBV6-6 and J is TRBJ1-1; 7 positions match TRBD1. Trimming took 4 bases from V and 3 from J; bases not matched to a gene: 8. Germline V gene data show CDR1 as MNHNY and CDR2 as SVGAGI (reference sequence). The CDR3 length is 15 residues. The CDR3 loop is CASSSHRGIYTEAFF. The CDR3 coding sequence is TGTGCCAGCAGTTCTCACAGGGGTATCTACACTGAAGCTTTCTTT.

The rearrangement uses TRBV28 and TRBJ1-5; possibly TRBD1 for D (5 bases). This CDR3 has 12 residues. Trimming shortened V by 6 bases and J by 4 bases, and 7 bases separated the two germline ends. Per germline, CDR1 MDHEN and CDR2 SYDVKM. CDR3 sequence reads: CASRGLNQPQHF. The DNA of the CDR3 is TGTGCCAGCAGGGGGCTAAATCAGCCCCAGCATTTT.

This chain uses TRBV5-1 with TRBJ2-1, with TRBD2 identical over 8 bases. The CDR3 is 15 amino acids. The junction had 12 bases not matched to a gene; V was cut back by 4 bases and J by 9 bases. CDR1 is SGHRS and CDR2 is YFSETQ in the germline V gene. In DNA, the CDR3 is TGCGCCAGCAGCAAAACTAGCGGAGCAATCGGTGAGCAGTTCTTC. It yields the protein CASSKTSGAIGEQFF. The full variable domain, its missing parts supplied by reference TRBV5-1 and TRBJ2-1, is KAGVTQTPRYLIKTRGQQVTLSCSPISGHRSVSWYQQTPGQGLQFLFEYFSETQRNKGNFPGRFSGRQFSNSRSEMNVSTLELGDSALYLCASSKTSGAIGEQFFGPGTRLTVL.

The gene calls are TRBV9 and TRBJ2-7; possibly TRBD2 for D (7 bases). Trimming shortened V by 4 bases and J by 2 bases, and 16 bases separated the two germline ends. Germline loops: CDR1 SGDLS, CDR2 YYNGEE. The CDR3 runs to 15 residues. DNA of the CDR3: TGTGCCAGCAGCCCCTCGGGGGGACAAGCCTACGAGCAGTACTTC. This codes for CASSPSGGQAYEQYF.

The rearrangement uses TRBV3-1 (or the pseudogene TRBV3-2) and TRBJ2-7; 9 bases are a match to TRBD2. Germline V gene lookup returns CDR1 LGHDT and CDR2 YNNKEL (reference sequence). V was clipped by 4 bases and J by 1 base; unmatched bases: 11. The CDR3 covers 17 residues. This CDR3 is CASSRSSGGWDSYEQYF. The CDR3 nucleotides are TGTGCCAGCAGCCGGAGCAGCGGGGGGTGGGATTCCTACGAGCAGTACTTC.

V and J are TRBV5-1 and TRBJ1-4, with 7 bases aligning to TRBD1. The V gene's germline CDR1 is SGHRS and CDR2 YFSETQ. The V segment lost 1 base and the J segment 7 bases; nucleotides outside the gene matches: 4. CDR3 length: 14 residues. The CDR3 sequence: CASSLSTGAEKLFF. CDR3 sequence (DNA): TGCGCCAGCAGCTTGTCTACAGGGGCTGAAAAACTGTTTTTT. Complete variable domain (other parts from reference TRBV5-1 and TRBJ1-4): KAGVTQTPRYLIKTRGQQVTLSCSPISGHRSVSWYQQTPGQGLQFLFEYFSETQRNKGNFPGRFSGRQFSNSRSEMNVSTLELGDSALYLCASSLSTGAEKLFFGSGTQLSVL.

The V call is TRBV19, the J call TRBJ1-6, with 7 bases lining up with TRBD1. There are 15 residues in the CDR3. With 5 bases clipped from V and 0 bases from J, the junction kept 1 base outside the gene matches. CDR1 LNHDA and CDR2 SQIVND come from the germline V gene (reference sequence). This CDR3 reads CASSRDSSYNSPLHF. CDR3 DNA sequence: TGTGCCAGTAGTCGGGACAGCTCCTATAATTCACCCCTCCACTTT.

The chain employs TRBV5-4 and TRBJ2-2, with D possibly being TRBD2 (5 bases). This CDR3 contains 13 residues. Per germline, CDR1 SGHNT and CDR2 YYREEE (reference sequence). Trimming removed 4 bases from V and 5 bases from J, with 9 bases in between. In DNA, the CDR3 is TGTGCCAGCAGCCCGGGAATTACCGGGGAGCTGTTTTTT. Residues: CASSPGITGELFF.

This clone was picked up a small number of times. The chain uses TRBV5-1 and TRBJ1-1, with 7 bases identical to TRBD1. Per the germline V gene, CDR1 is SGHRS and CDR2 is YFSETQ. The J segment lost 0 bases and the V segment lost 5 bases, leaving 4 bases of the junction unmatched. The CDR3 is made up of 14 amino acids. CDR3 sequence (DNA): TGCGCCAGCAGGACAGGGACGATGAACACTGAAGCTTTCTTT. Amino acid sequence: CASRTGTMNTEAFF.

This clone was seen ten or more times. This rearrangement joins TRBV4-1 to TRBJ2-5, with 8 bases fitting TRBD2. Germline CDR1 is MGHRA and CDR2 is YSYEKL. J lost 2 bases, V lost 4 bases, and 9 bases had no gene match. The CDR3 length is 16 residues. CDR3 residues: CASSPQGGTSQETQYF. CDR3 in DNA: TGCGCCAGCAGCCCTCAGGGCGGGACTAGTCAAGAGACCCAGTACTTC.

The rearrangement links TRBV6-5 to TRBJ1-5, with D perhaps TRBD1 (6 bases). Germline values: CDR1 MNHEY, CDR2 SVGAGI. V was trimmed by 5 bases and J by 2 bases, leaving 13 bases between them. The CDR3 runs 15 residues. CDR3 sequence (DNA): TGTGCCAGCAGTAGCAGGGGAGAGGGCAATCAGCCCCAGCATTTT. As protein: CASSSRGEGNQPQHF.

This chain connects TRBV5-6 to TRBJ1-5; weak D call: TRBD1 (6 bases). This CDR3 spans 19 amino acids. V was shortened by 1 base and J by 3 bases, with 23 bases between the two germline ends. Germline-derived CDR1 and CDR2 are SGHDT and YYEEEE. CDR3 region: CASSLRLGPGTRFNQPQHF. CDR3 nucleotide sequence: TGTGCCAGCAGCTTGCGCCTCGGCCCCGGGACACGATTCAATCAGCCCCAGCATTTT.

Only one count was recorded for this clone. This rearrangement joins TRBV6-5 to TRBJ1-1, with D hard to call. The CDR3 consists of 14 residues. V was pared by 2 bases and J by 0 bases, with 7 bases between. Per germline, CDR1 MNHEY and CDR2 SVGAGI. CDR3 bases: TGTGCCAGCAGTTACCACAAAATGAACACTGAAGCTTTCTTT. Translating gives CASSYHKMNTEAFF.

The chain combines TRBV3-1 (or the pseudogene TRBV3-2) with TRBJ2-7; a possible D gene is TRBD2 (6 bases). The CDR3 extends over 14 amino acids. Trimming took 5 bases from V and 5 from J, leaving 16 bases between them. Germline V gene data show CDR1 as LGHDT and CDR2 as YNNKEL (reference sequence). The DNA for the CDR3 is TGTGCCAGCAGCACCACGGAGGGCCCTCACGAGCAGTACTTC. This sequence encodes CASSTTEGPHEQYF.

CDR3 sequence: CATLRTPNTGELFF. The CDR3 region has the DNA TGTGCCACCCTTAGGACTCCAAACACCGGGGAGCTGTTTTTT. The chain uses TRBV5-4 and TRBJ2-2, with D perhaps TRBD2 (5 bases). V shed 9 bases and J shed 2 bases, with 14 bases lying between them. CDR1 is SGHNT and CDR2 is YYREEE in the germline V gene (reference sequence). The CDR3 sequence is 14 residues long.

CDR3 nucleotide sequence: TGTGCCTGTCAACAGGGCTCTGGTTCACCCCTCCACTTT. Translation gives CACQQGSGSPLHF. This chain uses TRBV30 with TRBJ1-6; the D gene is possibly TRBD1 (6 bases). Trimming cost V 6 bases and J 9 bases, with 15 bases left between them. Germline values: CDR1 GTSNPN, CDR2 SVGIG (reference sequence). The CDR3 runs 13 residues.

V gene TRBV7-2 combines with J gene TRBJ2-1; 8 bases align to TRBD2. CDR1 is SGHTA and CDR2 is FQGNSA in the germline V gene. Trimming cost V 5 bases and J 7 bases; bases outside gene matches: 1. CDR3 size: 12 residues. The CDR3 coding sequence is TGTGCCAGCAGCCCTAGCGGGAATGAGCAGTTCTTC. Translating gives CASSPSGNEQFF. Based on the CDR3 plus reference TRBV7-2 and TRBJ2-1, the full variable domain is GAGVSQSPSNKVTEKGKDVELRCDPISGHTALYWYRQSLGQGLEFLIYFQGNSAPDKSGLPSDRFSAERTGGSVSTLTIQRTQQEDSAVYLCASSPSGNEQFFGPGTRLTVL.

Concerning this clone itself: At one of its ends the junction is not consistent with the germline gene, which may arise from a read error. The chain combines TRBV5-1 with TRBJ2-1; D not resolved. CDR3 length: 11 amino acids. Germline V lookup: CDR1 SGHRS, CDR2 YFSETQ. In DNA form, the CDR3 reads TGCGCCAGCAGCTCCAACAATGAGCAGTTCTTC. Protein: CASSSNNEQFF.

The V call is TRBV19, the J call TRBJ1-2, with a possible D match to TRBD1 (5 bases). The V end was cut by 3 bases, the J end by 7 bases, with 12 bases between. Germline V gene lookup returns CDR1 LNHDA and CDR2 SQIVND (reference sequence). The CDR3 extends over 13 amino acids. CDR3 region: CASSIRGSPGYTF. In nucleotides, the CDR3 is TGTGCCAGTAGTATCCGGGGGTCGCCTGGCTACACCTTC.

The rearrangement joins TRBV6-5 to TRBJ2-7, with TRBD1 as a possible D gene (6 bases). V was cut by 0 bases and J by 2 bases, with 11 bases left in between. The CDR3 extends over 15 amino acids. Germline V lookup: CDR1 MNHEY, CDR2 SVGAGI. The CDR3 here is CASSYSGTLTYEQYF. As DNA, the CDR3 is TGTGCCAGCAGTTACTCCGGGACACTTACCTACGAGCAGTACTTC.

The chain has TRBV6-5 and TRBJ2-3, with D maybe TRBD2 (6 bases). Trimming stripped 5 bases from V and 1 base from J, with 10 bases between. This CDR3 region has 14 residues. Germline loops: CDR1 MNHEY, CDR2 SVGAGI. CDR3 in amino acids: CASSPSGGTDTQYF. CDR3 in DNA: TGTGCCAGCAGTCCATCGGGAGGCACAGATACGCAGTATTTT.

Here the CDR3 DNA reads TGTGCCAGCAGTTTCGGACAGCCCTATTACGAGCAGTACTTC. This sequence encodes CASSFGQPYYEQYF. The V gene is TRBV28, the J gene TRBJ2-7; D is possibly TRBD1 (6 bases). Per germline, CDR1 MDHEN and CDR2 SYDVKM. The CDR3 extends over 14 amino acids. V lost 3 bases to trimming and J lost 4 bases, with 13 bases between them.

This clone appeared a few times. The chain combines TRBV15 with TRBJ1-1; 11 nucleotides line up with TRBD1. Germline V lookup: CDR1 LNHNV, CDR2 YYDKDF (reference sequence). The V gene end was trimmed by 5 bases and the J gene end by 0 bases; junction bases not matched to a gene: 2. This CDR3 region has 15 residues. CDR3 in amino acids: CATSWDRGMNTEAFF. The DNA of the CDR3 is TGTGCCACCAGCTGGGACAGGGGGATGAACACTGAAGCTTTCTTT.

CDR3 sequence (DNA): TGTGCCAGCAGCAAAGAAACGCGGACAGGAGGTGTCGGGGAGCTGTTTTTT. Translating it yields CASSKETRTGGVGELFF. The chain joins TRBV21-1 to TRBJ2-2; TRBD1 was called by the table and not checked on the DNA. TRBV21-1 is deemed a pseudogene. There are 17 residues in the CDR3.

V and J are TRBV28 and TRBJ1-5; D is undetermined. Germline CDR1 MDHEN, CDR2 SYDVKM. The CDR3 is 14 amino acids. Trimming cost V 7 bases and J 5 bases, with 15 bases left between them. The CDR3 coding sequence is TGTGCCAGCACCCTGCTAGGGAGAGATCAGCCCCAGCATTTT. Translated: CASTLLGRDQPQHF.